This entry describes one T cell receptor beta chain. Antigen: not known. TCR alpha and TCR beta cDNA libraries with sample barcodes and UMIs came from 5'RACE using constant-segment primers. Via MiXCR, TCRdb re-called the 5' RACE reads, giving one row per CDR3 protein. This table has approximately 430,000 distinct CDR3 sequences, about 25% appearing once. These data come from a study of T-cell memory formation after mild COVID-19. About the research overall: Clusters of TCRs were largely donor specific. Points from the study as a whole: CD4+ contracting clones were found mainly in CM and EM, and CD8+ ones in EMRA. Unconfirmed was the SARS-CoV-2 specificity of second-wave clones that peaked on day 37.

This TCR came from an adult woman who had mild COVID-19 (a few samples of this study predate the infection). Cell type and time point are not known. The sample comprised PBMCs or a T cell subset sorted from them (not recorded which).

The CDR3 nucleotides are TGTGCCTGGAGTGTCGGTCGGACCTCCGGGGAGCAGTTCTTC. It encodes CAWSVGRTSGEQFF. The chain couples TRBV30 to TRBJ2-1; D is unresolved. V dropped 0 bases and J dropped 10 bases, with 16 bases sitting between them. The CDR3 runs to 14 residues. Germline V gene data show CDR1 as GTSNPN and CDR2 as SVGIG (reference sequence). Based on the CDR3 plus reference TRBV30 and TRBJ2-1, the full variable domain is SQTIHQWPATLVQPVGSPLSLECTVEGTSNPNLYWYRQAAGRGLQLLFYSVGIGQISSEVPQNLSASRPQDRQFILSSKKLLLSDSGFYLCAWSVGRTSGEQFFGPGTRLTVL.